This TCR beta chain was captured in a study of blood T cell repertoires in COVID-19. Study background: Whether acute or convalescent, the COVID-19 samples came from the United States, Italy and Spain.

TCRdb's copy holds only in-frame clones and misses some; the assay was immunoSEQ multiplex PCR. The table has tens of thousands of clones, 65% to 85% seen once. The receptor was derived from a man in his 70s with acute or convalescent COVID-19. Material for sequencing was peripheral blood.

The CDR3 sequence: CASSERGGLGEQFF. CDR3 in DNA: TGTGCCAGCAGTGAGAGGGGGGGGCTAGGTGAGCAGTTCTTC. The chain couples TRBV6-2 or TRBV6-3 to TRBJ2-1, with D perhaps matching TRBD2 (7 bases). The CDR3 is 14 residues long. The germline V gene encodes CDR1 MNHEY and CDR2 SVGEGT. V was trimmed by 5 bases and J by 9 bases, leaving 17 bases between them.